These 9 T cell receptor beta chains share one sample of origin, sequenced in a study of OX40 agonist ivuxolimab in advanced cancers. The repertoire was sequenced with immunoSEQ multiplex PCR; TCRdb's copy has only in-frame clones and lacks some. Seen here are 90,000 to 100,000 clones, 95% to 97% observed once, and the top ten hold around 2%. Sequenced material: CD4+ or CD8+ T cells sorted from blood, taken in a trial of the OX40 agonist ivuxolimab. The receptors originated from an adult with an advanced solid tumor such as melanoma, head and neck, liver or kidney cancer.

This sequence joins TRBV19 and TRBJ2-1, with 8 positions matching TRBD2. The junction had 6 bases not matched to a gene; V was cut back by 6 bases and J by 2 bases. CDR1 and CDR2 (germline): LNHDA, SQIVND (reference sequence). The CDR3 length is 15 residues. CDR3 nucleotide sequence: TGTGCCAGTAGGGACACTAGCGGAACCTACAATGAGCAGTTCTTC. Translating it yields CASRDTSGTYNEQFF.

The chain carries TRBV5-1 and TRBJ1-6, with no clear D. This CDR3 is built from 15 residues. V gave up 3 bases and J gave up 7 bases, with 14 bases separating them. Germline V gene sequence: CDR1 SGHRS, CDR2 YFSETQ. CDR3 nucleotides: TGCGCCAGCAGCTCGACGGGCAGCATCAATTCACCCCTCCACTTT. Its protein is CASSSTGSINSPLHF. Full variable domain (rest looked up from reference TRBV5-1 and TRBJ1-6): KAGVTQTPRYLIKTRGQQVTLSCSPISGHRSVSWYQQTPGQGLQFLFEYFSETQRNKGNFPGRFSGRQFSNSRSEMNVSTLELGDSALYLCASSSTGSINSPLHFGNGTRLTVT.

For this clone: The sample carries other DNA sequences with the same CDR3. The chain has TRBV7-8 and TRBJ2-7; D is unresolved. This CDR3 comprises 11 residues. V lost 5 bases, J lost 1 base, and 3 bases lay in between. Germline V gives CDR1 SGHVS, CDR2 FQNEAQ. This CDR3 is CASSPSYEQYF. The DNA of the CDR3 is TGTGCCAGCAGCCCGTCCTACGAGCAGTACTTC.

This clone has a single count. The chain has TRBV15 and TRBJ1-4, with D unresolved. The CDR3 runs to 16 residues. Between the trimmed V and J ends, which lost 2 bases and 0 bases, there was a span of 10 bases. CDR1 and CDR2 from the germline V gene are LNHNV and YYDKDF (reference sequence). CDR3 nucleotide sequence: TGTGCCACCAGCAGATCCTGGGGATCAACTAATGAAAAACTGTTTTTT. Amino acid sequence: CATSRSWGSTNEKLFF.

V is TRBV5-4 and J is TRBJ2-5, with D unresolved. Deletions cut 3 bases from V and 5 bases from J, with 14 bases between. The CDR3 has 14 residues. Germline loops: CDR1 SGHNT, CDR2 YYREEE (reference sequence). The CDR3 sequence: CASSSPLTRETQYF. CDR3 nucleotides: TGTGCCAGCAGCTCCCCCCTGACACGGGAGACCCAGTACTTC.

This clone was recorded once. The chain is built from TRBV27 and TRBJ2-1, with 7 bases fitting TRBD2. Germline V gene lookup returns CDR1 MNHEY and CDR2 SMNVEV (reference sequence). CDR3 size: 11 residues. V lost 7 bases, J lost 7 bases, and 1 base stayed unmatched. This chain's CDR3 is CASKRENEQFF. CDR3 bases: TGTGCCAGCAAGCGGGAAAATGAGCAGTTCTTC.

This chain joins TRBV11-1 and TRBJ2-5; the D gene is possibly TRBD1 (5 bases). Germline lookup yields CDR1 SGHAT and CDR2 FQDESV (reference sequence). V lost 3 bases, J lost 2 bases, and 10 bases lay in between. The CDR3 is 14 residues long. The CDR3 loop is CASSLPGPQETQYF. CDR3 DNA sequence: TGTGCCAGCAGCTTGCCAGGGCCTCAAGAGACCCAGTACTTC.

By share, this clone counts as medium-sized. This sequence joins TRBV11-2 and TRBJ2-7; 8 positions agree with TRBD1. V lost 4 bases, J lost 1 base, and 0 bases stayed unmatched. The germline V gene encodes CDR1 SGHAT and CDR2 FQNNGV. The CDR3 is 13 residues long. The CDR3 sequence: CASSWTGSYEQYF. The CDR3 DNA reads TGTGCCAGCAGCTGGACAGGGTCCTACGAGCAGTACTTC. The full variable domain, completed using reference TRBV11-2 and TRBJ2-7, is EAGVAQSPRYKIIEKRQSVAFWCNPISGHATLYWYQQILGQGPKLLIQFQNNGVVDDSQLPKDRFSAERLKGVDSTLKIQPAKLEDSAVYLCASSWTGSYEQYFGPGTRLTVT.

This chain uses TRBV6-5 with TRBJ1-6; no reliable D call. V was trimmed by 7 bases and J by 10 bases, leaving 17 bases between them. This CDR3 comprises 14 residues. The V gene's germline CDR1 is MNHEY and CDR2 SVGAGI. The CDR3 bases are TGTGCCAGCAAGATTCCGGGTTTGTGGTCACCCCTCCACTTT. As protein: CASKIPGLWSPLHF.